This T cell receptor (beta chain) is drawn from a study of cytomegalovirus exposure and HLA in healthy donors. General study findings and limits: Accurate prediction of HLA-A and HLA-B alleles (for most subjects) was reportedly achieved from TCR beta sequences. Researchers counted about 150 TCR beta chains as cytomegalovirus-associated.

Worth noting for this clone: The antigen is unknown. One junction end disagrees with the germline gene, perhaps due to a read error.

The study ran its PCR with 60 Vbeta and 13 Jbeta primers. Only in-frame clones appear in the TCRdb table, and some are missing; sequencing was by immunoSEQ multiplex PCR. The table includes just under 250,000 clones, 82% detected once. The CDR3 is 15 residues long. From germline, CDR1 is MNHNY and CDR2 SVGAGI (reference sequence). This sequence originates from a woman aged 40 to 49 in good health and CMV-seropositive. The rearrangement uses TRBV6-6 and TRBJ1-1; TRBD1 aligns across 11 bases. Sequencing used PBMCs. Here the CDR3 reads CAGSYPGQGASEAFF. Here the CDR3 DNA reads TGTGCCGGCAGTTACCCCGGACAGGGGGCATCTGAAGCTTTCTTT.